Below, 13 T cell receptor beta chains from the same sample are listed, as sequenced in a study of T cells expressing NK-cell markers. TCRdb reanalyzed the 5' RACE reads and collapses them to one entry per CDR3 protein, without DNA. The sample has 500,000 to 600,000 distinct CDR3 sequences. The sample comprised blood T cells: a sorted CD56 or NKG2C T cell subset, CD4+ or CD8+ T cells, or bulk PBMC T cells (not recorded which). Receptors originate from a man in his late teens or twenties in good health.

The chain employs TRBV28 and TRBJ2-2. The CDR3 totals 15 residues. Germline CDR1 is MDHEN and CDR2 is SYDVKM. The CDR3: CASTAIIGVTGELFF. The full variable domain, completed using reference TRBV28 and TRBJ2-2, is DVKVTQSSRYLVKRTGEKVFLECVQDMDHENMFWYRQDPGLGLRLIYFSYDVKMKEKGDIPEGYSVSREKKERFSLILESASTNQTSMYLCASTAIIGVTGELFFGEGSRLTVL.

The chain couples TRBV5-5 to TRBJ2-2; absent DNA, TCRdb's TRBD2 call cannot be checked. Germline V gene sequence: CDR1 SGHKS, CDR2 YYEKEE (reference sequence). CDR3 length equals 17 residues. CDR3: CASSFGVGRGLPGELFF.

J is TRBJ2-1 and V is TRBV2; TCRdb returns TRBD1, unconfirmable since there is no DNA. Germline V CDR1 and CDR2: SNHLY, FYNNEI. The CDR3 is 13 residues long. The CDR3 protein is CASSDPGRIKQFF.

The rearrangement links TRBV7-8 to TRBJ2-1; the TCRdb call, TRBD1, lacks DNA for checking. This CDR3 is built from 16 residues. Looked up from germline, CDR1 is SGHVS and CDR2 is FQNEAQ. This CDR3 is CASSARGQGQYNEQFF.

The chain recombines TRBV7-9 with TRBJ1-2; checking the TCRdb D call of TRBD1 is not possible without DNA. CDR3 length: 14 residues. CDR1 SEHNR and CDR2 FQNEAQ come from the germline V gene (reference sequence). The CDR3 sequence is CASSPGTGIHGYTF.

This rearrangement joins TRBV7-8 to TRBJ1-5; TCRdb gives TRBD1 as the D gene, but with no DNA this cannot be confirmed. Germline V lookup: CDR1 SGHVS, CDR2 FQNEAQ. This CDR3 is 16 amino acids long. CDR3 protein: CASSPDRGLSNQPQHF. Drawing the rest from reference TRBV7-8 and TRBJ1-5, the complete variable domain is GAGVSQSPRYKVAKRGQDVALRCDPISGHVSLFWYQQALGQGPEFLTYFQNEAQLDKSGLPSDRFFAERPEGSVSTLKIQRTQQEDSAVYLCASSPDRGLSNQPQHFGDGTRLSIL.

The chain is built from TRBV5-1 and TRBJ2-1; TCRdb indicates TRBD2, and absent DNA this call remains unverified. This CDR3 comprises 13 residues. Germline V gives CDR1 SGHRS, CDR2 YFSETQ. CDR3 in amino acids: CASSPTSSNEQFF.

The rearrangement links TRBV20-1 to TRBJ2-3. The CDR3 has 15 amino acids. Germline values: CDR1 DFQATT, CDR2 SNEGSKA (reference sequence). Here the CDR3 reads CSATWSLASTDTQYF.

This rearrangement joins TRBV5-6 to TRBJ2-1; absent DNA, TCRdb's TRBD2 call cannot be checked. The CDR3 spans 13 residues. Germline V gene sequence: CDR1 SGHDT, CDR2 YYEEEE. CDR3 amino acids: CASSSAGTHEQFF.

CDR3 sequence: CSVEVTGETENIQYF. V is TRBV29-1 and J is TRBJ2-4; TCRdb gives TRBD1 as the D gene, but with no DNA this cannot be confirmed. Germline CDR1 is SQVTM and CDR2 is ANQGSEA. This CDR3 is 15 amino acids long.

This chain uses TRBV11-2 with TRBJ2-5; the D gene TCRdb calls, TRBD2, cannot be checked with no DNA. Germline CDR1 SGHAT, CDR2 FQNNGV. The length of the CDR3 is 16 residues. The CDR3 spells CASSPGTSWSEETQYF.

The genes are TRBV28 and TRBJ2-7; TCRdb picks TRBD2, but there is no DNA to check that call. Germline assignment: CDR1 MDHEN and CDR2 SYDVKM. The CDR3 has 18 residues. CDR3 loop: CASRDPGLAGFGSYEQYF.

V usage is TRBV5-1 and J usage is TRBJ2-3; checking the TCRdb D call of TRBD2 is not possible without DNA. This CDR3 has 15 residues. Germline CDR1 is SGHRS and CDR2 is YFSETQ. The CDR3 spells CASSVGRASSDTQYF.